This T cell receptor (beta chain) appears in the sequencing data of a study of identical twins. TCRdb fed the 5' RACE reads into MiXCR, producing one record per CDR3 protein. Here the sample spans 300,000 to 350,000 distinct CDR3 sequences, more than 9% being singletons. This CDR3 contains 13 residues. J was trimmed by 5 bases and V by 7 bases; bases with no gene match: 7. In germline, CDR1 is MDHEN, CDR2 SYDVKM. This clonotype has just a few counts. These data also formed part of another study, on yellow fever vaccine responses in identical twins.

The sequenced sample consisted of CD8+ T cells sorted from blood. The clonotype comes from a woman younger than 30 in good health. The chain recombines TRBV28 with TRBJ1-1; TRBD1 agrees at 7 bases. The CDR3 is CASNVQGRTEAFF. For the CDR3, the DNA is TGTGCCAGCAACGTACAGGGGAGGACTGAAGCTTTCTTT. Full variable domain (rest looked up from reference TRBV28 and TRBJ1-1): DVKVTQSSRYLVKRTGEKVFLECVQDMDHENMFWYRQDPGLGLRLIYFSYDVKMKEKGDIPEGYSVSREKKERFSLILESASTNQTSMYLCASNVQGRTEAFFGQGTRLTVV.